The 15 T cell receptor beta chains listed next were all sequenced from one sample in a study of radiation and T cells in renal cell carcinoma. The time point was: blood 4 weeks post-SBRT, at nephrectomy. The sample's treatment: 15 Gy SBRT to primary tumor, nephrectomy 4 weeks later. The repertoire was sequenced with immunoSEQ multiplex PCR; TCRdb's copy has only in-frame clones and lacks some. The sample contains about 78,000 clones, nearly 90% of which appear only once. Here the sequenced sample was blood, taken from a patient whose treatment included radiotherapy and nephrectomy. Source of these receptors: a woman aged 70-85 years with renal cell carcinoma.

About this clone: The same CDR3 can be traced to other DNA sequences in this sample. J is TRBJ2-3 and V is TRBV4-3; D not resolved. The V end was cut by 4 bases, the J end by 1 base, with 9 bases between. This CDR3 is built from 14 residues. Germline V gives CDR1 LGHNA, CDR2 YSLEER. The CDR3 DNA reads TGCGCCAGCAGCCCTCAGCGAGGCACAGATACGCAGTATTTT. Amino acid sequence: CASSPQRGTDTQYF.

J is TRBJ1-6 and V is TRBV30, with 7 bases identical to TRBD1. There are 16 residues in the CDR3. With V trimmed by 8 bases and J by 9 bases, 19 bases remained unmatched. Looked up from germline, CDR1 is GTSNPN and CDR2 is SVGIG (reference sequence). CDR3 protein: CARQAGTAVSGSPLHF. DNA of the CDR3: TGTGCCCGACAAGCCGGGACAGCCGTCTCGGGTTCACCCCTCCACTTT.

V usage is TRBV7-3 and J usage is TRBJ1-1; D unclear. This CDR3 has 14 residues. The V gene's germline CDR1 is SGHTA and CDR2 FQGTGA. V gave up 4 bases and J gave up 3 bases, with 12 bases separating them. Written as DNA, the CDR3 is TGTGCCAGCAGCTCCGGACGGGCGGACACTGAAGCTTTCTTT. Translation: CASSSGRADTEAFF.

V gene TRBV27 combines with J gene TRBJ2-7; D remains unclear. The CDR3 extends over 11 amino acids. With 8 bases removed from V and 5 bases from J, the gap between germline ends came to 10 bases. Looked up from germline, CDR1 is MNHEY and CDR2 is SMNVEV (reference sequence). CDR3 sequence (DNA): TGTGCCAGCGGTGGGGTACACGAGCAGTACTTC. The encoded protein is CASGGVHEQYF.

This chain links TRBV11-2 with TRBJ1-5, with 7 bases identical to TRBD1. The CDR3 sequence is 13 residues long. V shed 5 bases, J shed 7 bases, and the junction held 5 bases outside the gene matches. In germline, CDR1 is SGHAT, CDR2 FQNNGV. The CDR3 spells CASSQGVEQPQHF. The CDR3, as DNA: TGTGCCAGCAGCCAGGGGGTGGAACAGCCCCAGCATTTT.

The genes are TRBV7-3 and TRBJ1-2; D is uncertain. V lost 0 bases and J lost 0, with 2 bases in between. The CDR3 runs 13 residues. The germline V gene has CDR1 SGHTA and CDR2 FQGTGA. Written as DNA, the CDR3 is TGTGCCAGCAGCTTAACAGCTAACTATGGCTACACCTTC. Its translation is CASSLTANYGYTF.

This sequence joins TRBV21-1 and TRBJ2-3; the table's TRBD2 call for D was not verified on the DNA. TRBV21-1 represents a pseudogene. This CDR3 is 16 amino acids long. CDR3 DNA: TGTGCCAGCAGCAAAGGGCGCGGTTCTAGCACAGATACGCAGTATTTT. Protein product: CASSKGRGSSTDTQYF.

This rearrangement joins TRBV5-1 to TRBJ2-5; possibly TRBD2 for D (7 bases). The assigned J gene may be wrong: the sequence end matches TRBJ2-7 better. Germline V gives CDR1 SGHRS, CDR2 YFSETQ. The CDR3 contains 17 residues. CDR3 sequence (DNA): TGCGCCAGCAGCCCCTCCCTTAGGGGGGGAATGGTCTACGAGCAGTACTTC. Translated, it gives CASSPSLRGGMVYEQYF.

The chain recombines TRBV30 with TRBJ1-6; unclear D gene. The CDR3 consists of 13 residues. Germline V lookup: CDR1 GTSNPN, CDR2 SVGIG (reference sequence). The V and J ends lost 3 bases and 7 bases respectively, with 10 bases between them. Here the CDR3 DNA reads TGTGCCTGGAGGGCAGGCACAAATTCACCCCTCCACTTT. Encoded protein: CAWRAGTNSPLHF.

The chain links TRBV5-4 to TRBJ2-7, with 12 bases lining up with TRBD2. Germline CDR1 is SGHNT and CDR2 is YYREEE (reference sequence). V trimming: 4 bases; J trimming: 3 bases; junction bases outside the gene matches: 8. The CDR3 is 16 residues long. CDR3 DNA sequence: TGTGCCAGCAGCCCACGAGGACTAGCGGGGAACTACGAGCAGTACTTC. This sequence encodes CASSPRGLAGNYEQYF.

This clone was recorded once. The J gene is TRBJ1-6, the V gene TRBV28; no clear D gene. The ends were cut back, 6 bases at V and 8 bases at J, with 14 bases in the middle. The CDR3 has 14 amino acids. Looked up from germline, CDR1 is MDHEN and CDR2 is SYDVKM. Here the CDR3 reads CASSLPRAYSPLHF. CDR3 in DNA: TGTGCCAGCAGCCTCCCCAGAGCTTATTCACCCCTCCACTTT.

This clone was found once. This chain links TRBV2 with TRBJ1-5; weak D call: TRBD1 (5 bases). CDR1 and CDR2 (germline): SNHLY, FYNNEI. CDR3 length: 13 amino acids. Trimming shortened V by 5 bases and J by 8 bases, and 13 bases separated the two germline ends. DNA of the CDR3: TGTGCCAGCAGTAAACTTGGGGGGGAGCCCCAGCATTTT. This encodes CASSKLGGEPQHF. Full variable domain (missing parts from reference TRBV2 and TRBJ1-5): EPEVTQTPSHQVTQMGQEVILRCVPISNHLYFYWYRQILGQKVEFLVSFYNNEISEKSEIFDDQFSVERPDGSNFTLKIRSTKLEDSAMYFCASSKLGGEPQHFGDGTRLSIL.

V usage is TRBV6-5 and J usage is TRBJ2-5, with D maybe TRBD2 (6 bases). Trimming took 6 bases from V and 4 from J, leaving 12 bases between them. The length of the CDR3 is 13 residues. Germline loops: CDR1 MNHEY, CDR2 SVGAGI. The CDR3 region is CASSVAGRETQYF. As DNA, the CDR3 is TGTGCCAGCAGCGTCGCCGGGAGAGAGACCCAGTACTTC.

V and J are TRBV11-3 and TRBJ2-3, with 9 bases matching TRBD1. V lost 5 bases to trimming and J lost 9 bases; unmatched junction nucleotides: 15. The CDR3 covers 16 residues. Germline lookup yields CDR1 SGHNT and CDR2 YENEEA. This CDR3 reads CASSPTPGTGLDTQYF. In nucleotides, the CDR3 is TGTGCCAGCAGCCCAACCCCCGGGACAGGGTTGGACACGCAGTATTTT. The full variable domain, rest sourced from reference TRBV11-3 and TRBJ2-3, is EAGVVQSPRYKIIEKKQPVAFWCNPISGHNTLYWYLQNLGQGPELLIRYENEEAVDDSQLPKDRFSAERLKGVDSTLKIQPAELGDSAVYLCASSPTPGTGLDTQYFGPGTRLTVL.

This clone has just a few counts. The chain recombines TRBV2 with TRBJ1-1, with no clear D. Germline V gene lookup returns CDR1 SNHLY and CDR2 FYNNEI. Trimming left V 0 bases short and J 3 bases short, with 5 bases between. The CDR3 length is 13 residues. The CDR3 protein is CASSEARYTEAFF. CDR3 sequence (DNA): TGTGCCAGCAGTGAAGCTCGGTACACTGAAGCTTTCTTT.